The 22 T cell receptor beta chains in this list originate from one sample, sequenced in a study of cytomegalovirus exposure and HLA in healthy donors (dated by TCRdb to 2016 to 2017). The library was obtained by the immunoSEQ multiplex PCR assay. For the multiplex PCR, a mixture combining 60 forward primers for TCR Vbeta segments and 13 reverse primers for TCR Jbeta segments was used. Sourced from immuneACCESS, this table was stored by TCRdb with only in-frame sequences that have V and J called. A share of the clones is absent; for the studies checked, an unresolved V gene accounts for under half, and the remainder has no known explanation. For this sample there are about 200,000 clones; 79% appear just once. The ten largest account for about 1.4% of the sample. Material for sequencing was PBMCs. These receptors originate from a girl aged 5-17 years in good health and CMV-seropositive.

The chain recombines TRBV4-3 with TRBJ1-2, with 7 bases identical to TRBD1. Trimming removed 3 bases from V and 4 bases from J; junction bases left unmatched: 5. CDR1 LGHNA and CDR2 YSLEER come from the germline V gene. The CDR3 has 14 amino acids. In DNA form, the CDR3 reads TGCGCCAGCAGCCAGGAACGGGACAGCTATGGCTACACCTTC. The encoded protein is CASSQERDSYGYTF.

The CDR3 DNA reads as TGTGCCAGCAGCTTGGCCGGGACTTACCAAGAGACCCAGTACTTC. This codes for CASSLAGTYQETQYF. The genes are TRBV5-6 and TRBJ2-5; the D gene is possibly TRBD2 (6 bases). The V end was cut by 0 bases, the J end by 0 bases, with 9 bases between. Germline V gene sequence: CDR1 SGHDT, CDR2 YYEEEE. The CDR3 spans 15 residues.

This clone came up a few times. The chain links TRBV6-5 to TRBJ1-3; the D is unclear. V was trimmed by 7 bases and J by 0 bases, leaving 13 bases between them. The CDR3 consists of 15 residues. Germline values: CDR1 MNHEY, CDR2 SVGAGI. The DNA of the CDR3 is TGTGCCAGCACCGACTCAGTCACCTCTGGAAACACCATATATTTT. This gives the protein CASTDSVTSGNTIYF.

The CDR3 DNA follows: TGTGCCAGCAGCTTAGCTGGGGGACAGGGGGAAGAGACCCAGTACTTC. It encodes CASSLAGGQGEETQYF. The chain recombines TRBV7-9 with TRBJ2-5, with TRBD1 matching over 11 bases. Germline CDR1 and CDR2: SEHNR and FQNEAQ (reference sequence). CDR3 size: 16 residues. The junction had 3 bases not matched to a gene; V was cut back by 0 bases and J by 3 bases.

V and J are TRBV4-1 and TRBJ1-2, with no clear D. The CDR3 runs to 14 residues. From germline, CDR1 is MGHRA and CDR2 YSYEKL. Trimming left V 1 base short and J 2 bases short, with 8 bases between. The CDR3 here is CASSQAGENYGYTF. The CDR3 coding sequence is TGCGCCAGCAGCCAAGCTGGAGAGAACTATGGCTACACCTTC.

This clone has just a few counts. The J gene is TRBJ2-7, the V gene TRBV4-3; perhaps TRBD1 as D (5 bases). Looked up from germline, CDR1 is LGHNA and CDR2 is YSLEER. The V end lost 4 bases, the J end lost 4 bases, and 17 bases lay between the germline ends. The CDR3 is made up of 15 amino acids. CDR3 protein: CASSLEQGNFYEQYF. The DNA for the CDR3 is TGCGCCAGCAGCCTCGAGCAGGGCAACTTTTACGAGCAGTACTTC.

In DNA form, the CDR3 reads TGCAGTGCACCCGGACTAGATACGCAGTATTTT. It yields the protein CSAPGLDTQYF. This chain joins TRBV20-1 and TRBJ2-3; a possible D gene is TRBD2 (5 bases). This CDR3 has 11 residues. Per germline, CDR1 DFQATT and CDR2 SNEGSKA (reference sequence). V was trimmed by 6 bases and J by 5 bases, leaving 9 bases between them.

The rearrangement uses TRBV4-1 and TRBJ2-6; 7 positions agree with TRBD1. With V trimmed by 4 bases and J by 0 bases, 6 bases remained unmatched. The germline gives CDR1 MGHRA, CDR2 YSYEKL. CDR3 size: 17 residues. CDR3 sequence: CASSLRDSSSGANVLTF. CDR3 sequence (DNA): TGCGCCAGCAGCCTCCGGGACAGTAGCTCTGGGGCCAACGTCCTGACTTTC.

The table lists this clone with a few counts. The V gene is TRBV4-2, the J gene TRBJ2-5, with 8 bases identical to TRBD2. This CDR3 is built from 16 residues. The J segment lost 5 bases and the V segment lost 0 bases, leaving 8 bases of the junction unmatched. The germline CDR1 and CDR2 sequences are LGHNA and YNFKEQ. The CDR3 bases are TGTGCCAGCAGCCAAGAACCCAGCGGGGGAGGGGAGACCCAGTACTTC. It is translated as CASSQEPSGGGETQYF.

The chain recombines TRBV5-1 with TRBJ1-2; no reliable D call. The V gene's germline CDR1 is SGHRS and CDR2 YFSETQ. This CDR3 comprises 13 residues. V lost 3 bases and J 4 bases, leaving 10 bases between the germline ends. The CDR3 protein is CASSSEGSYGYTF. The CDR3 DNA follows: TGCGCCAGCAGCTCGGAGGGCAGCTATGGCTACACCTTC.

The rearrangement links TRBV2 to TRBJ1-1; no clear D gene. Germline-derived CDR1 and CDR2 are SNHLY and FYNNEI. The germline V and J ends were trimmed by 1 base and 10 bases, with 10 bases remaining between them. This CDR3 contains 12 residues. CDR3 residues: CASSEELGGAFF. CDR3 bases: TGTGCCAGCAGTGAAGAGTTGGGAGGAGCTTTCTTT. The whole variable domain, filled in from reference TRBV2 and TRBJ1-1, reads EPEVTQTPSHQVTQMGQEVILRCVPISNHLYFYWYRQILGQKVEFLVSFYNNEISEKSEIFDDQFSVERPDGSNFTLKIRSTKLEDSAMYFCASSEELGGAFFGQGTRLTVV.

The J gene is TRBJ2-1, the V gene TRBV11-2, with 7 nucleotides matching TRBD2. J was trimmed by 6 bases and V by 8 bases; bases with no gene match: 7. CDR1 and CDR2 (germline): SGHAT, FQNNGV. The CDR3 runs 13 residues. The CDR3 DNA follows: TGTGCCAGCGGGGACTGGGAGGGCAATGAGCAGTTCTTC. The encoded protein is CASGDWEGNEQFF.

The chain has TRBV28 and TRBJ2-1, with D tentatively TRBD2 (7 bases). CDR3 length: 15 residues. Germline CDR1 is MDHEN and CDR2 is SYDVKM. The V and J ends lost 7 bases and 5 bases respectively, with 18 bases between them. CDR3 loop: CASTGGRGQNNEQFF. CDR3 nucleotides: TGTGCCAGCACGGGGGGCAGGGGCCAGAACAATGAGCAGTTCTTC.

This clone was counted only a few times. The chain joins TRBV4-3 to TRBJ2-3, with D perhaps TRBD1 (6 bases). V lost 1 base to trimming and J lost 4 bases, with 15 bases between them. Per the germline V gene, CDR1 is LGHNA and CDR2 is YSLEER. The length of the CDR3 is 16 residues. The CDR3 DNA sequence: TGCGCCAGCAGCCAAGTGGGGGCTATGTGGGCAGATACGCAGTATTTT. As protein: CASSQVGAMWADTQYF.

The CDR3 DNA is TGTGCCAGCAGTTACGACACGGGTCGGGGGCCCCAGCATTTT. This codes for CASSYDTGRGPQHF. This rearrangement joins TRBV6-6 to TRBJ1-5; D is unclear. The V end lost 2 bases, the J end lost 9 bases, and 14 bases lay between the germline ends. CDR1 and CDR2 (germline): MNHNY, SVGAGI (reference sequence). The CDR3 is 14 amino acids.

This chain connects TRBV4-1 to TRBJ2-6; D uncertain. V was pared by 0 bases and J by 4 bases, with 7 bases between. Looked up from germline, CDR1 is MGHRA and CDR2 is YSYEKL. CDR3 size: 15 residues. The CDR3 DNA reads TGCGCCAGCAGCCAAGATCTAGGAGGGGCCAACGTCCTGACTTTC. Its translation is CASSQDLGGANVLTF.

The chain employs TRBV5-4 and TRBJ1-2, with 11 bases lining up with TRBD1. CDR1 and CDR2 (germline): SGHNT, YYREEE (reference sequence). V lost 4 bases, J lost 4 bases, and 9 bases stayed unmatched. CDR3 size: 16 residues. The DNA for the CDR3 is TGTGCCAGCAGCAGGGAGGGACAGGGGGATCTCTATGGCTACACCTTC. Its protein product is CASSREGQGDLYGYTF.

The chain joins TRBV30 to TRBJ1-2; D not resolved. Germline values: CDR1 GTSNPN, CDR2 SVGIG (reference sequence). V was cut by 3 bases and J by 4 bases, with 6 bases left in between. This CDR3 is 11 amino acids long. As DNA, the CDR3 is TGTGCCTGGAGCCCGAGCTATGGCTACACCTTC. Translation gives CAWSPSYGYTF. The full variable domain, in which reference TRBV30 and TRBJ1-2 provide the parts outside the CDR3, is SQTIHQWPATLVQPVGSPLSLECTVEGTSNPNLYWYRQAAGRGLQLLFYSVGIGQISSEVPQNLSASRPQDRQFILSSKKLLLSDSGFYLCAWSPSYGYTFGSGTRLTVV.

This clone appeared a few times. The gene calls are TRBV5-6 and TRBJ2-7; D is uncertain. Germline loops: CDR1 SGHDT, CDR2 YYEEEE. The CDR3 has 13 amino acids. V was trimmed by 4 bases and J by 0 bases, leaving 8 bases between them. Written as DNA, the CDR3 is TGTGCCAGCAGCCAACACACCTCCTACGAGCAGTACTTC. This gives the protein CASSQHTSYEQYF. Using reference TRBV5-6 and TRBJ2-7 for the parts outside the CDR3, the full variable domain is DAGVTQSPTHLIKTRGQQVTLRCSPKSGHDTVSWYQQALGQGPQFIFQYYEEEERQRGNFPDRFSGHQFPNYSSELNVNALLLGDSALYLCASSQHTSYEQYFGPGTRLTVT.

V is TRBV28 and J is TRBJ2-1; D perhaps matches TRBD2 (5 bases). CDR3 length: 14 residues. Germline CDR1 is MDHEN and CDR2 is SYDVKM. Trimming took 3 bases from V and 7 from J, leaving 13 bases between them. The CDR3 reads CASSLLRERNEQFF. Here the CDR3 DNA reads TGTGCCAGCAGTTTGTTGAGGGAGAGGAATGAGCAGTTCTTC.

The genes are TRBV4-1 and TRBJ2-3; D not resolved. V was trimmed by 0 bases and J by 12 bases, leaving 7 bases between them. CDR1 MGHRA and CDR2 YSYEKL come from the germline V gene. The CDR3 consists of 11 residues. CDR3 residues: CASSQESTQYF. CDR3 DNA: TGCGCCAGCAGCCAAGAGTCTACTCAGTATTTT.

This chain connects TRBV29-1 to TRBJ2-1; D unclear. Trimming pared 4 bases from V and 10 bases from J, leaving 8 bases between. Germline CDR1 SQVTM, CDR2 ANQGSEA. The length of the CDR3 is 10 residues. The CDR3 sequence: CSVGGDEQFF. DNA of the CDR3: TGCAGCGTTGGAGGTGACGAGCAGTTCTTC.